These 21 T cell receptor beta chains originate from one sample sequenced in a study of T cell repertoires in cytomegalovirus infection. MiXCR, run by TCRdb on the reads, gives a single entry per CDR3 protein. The sample records about 100,000 distinct CDR3 sequences, around 22% being singletons. The sequencing sample was made of CD8+ T cells from PBMCs. The receptors come from a human donor in good health (CMV status not recorded). Some clones in this sample may be carry-over from other donors' samples.

Only one count was recorded for this clonotype. This may come from a read error, since a much larger clone is one base off. V usage is TRBV7-2 and J usage is TRBJ2-7; D not resolved. With 2 bases removed from V and 10 bases from J, the gap between germline ends came to 18 bases. Germline CDR1 and CDR2: SGHTA and FQGNSA. CDR3 size: 14 residues. CDR3 sequence reads: CASSLSGPQGDQYF. As DNA, the CDR3 is TGTGCCAGCAGCTTATCGGGTCCTCAAGGCGATCAGTACTTC.

V gene TRBV6-2 or TRBV6-3 combines with J gene TRBJ2-3, with 7 bases that match TRBD2. In germline, CDR1 is MNHEY, CDR2 SVGEGT. Trimming cost V 6 bases and J 2 bases; bases outside gene matches: 5. The CDR3 sequence is 14 residues long. The CDR3 protein is CASSRRDYTDTQYF. The CDR3, as DNA: TGTGCCAGCAGCCGTCGGGACTACACAGATACGCAGTATTTT.

The chain has TRBV25-1 and TRBJ1-4; D is uncertain. The germline V and J ends were trimmed by 5 bases and 13 bases, with 11 bases remaining between them. This CDR3 is 11 amino acids long. The germline V gene encodes CDR1 MGHDK and CDR2 SYGVNS. CDR3 DNA: TGTGCCAGCAGTTCCGCGGAAGGACTGTTTTTT. Translated: CASSSAEGLFF.

This rearrangement joins TRBV18 to TRBJ1-4, with D possibly TRBD1 on 6 matching bases. CDR1 KGHSH and CDR2 LQKENI come from the germline V gene. The CDR3 consists of 18 residues. Trimming took 4 bases from V and 0 from J, leaving 18 bases between them. The CDR3 loop reads CASSRQAHTPATNEKLFF. The CDR3 bases are TGTGCCAGCTCACGACAGGCTCATACTCCCGCAACTAATGAAAAACTGTTTTTT.

This clonotype was counted ten times or more. The genes are TRBV11-2 and TRBJ2-1; TRBD2 agrees at 11 bases. In germline, CDR1 is SGHAT, CDR2 FQNNGV. The CDR3 spans 16 residues. Losses at the gene ends were 5 bases for V and 5 bases for J; bases not matched to a gene: 8. CDR3 nucleotides: TGTGCCAGCAGCGATACGACTAGCGGGATCAACAATGAGCAGTTCTTC. Translation gives CASSDTTSGINNEQFF.

This chain links TRBV7-9 with TRBJ2-7, with D unclear. CDR3 length: 13 residues. In germline, CDR1 is SEHNR, CDR2 FQNEAQ (reference sequence). V was shortened by 5 bases and J by 5 bases, with 13 bases between the two germline ends. This chain's CDR3 is CASSRLGGDEQYF. CDR3 coding DNA: TGTGCCAGCAGCCGTCTAGGTGGAGACGAGCAGTACTTC.

This clonotype was seen ten or more times. A read error may produce the germline difference seen at one junction end. The chain employs TRBV5-1 and TRBJ1-1; no clear D. CDR3 length equals 11 residues. Germline V CDR1 and CDR2: SGHRS, YFSETQ. CDR3 bases: TGTGCCAGCAGCCTGGGCACTGAAGCTTTCTTT. Amino acid sequence: CASSLGTEAFF.

There are a few counts of this clonotype. The CDR3 DNA is TGTGCCAGCACTTGGGGGAATGAGCAGTTCTTC. This translates into CASTWGNEQFF. The genes are TRBV6-2 or TRBV6-3 and TRBJ2-1; D could derive from TRBD1 or TRBD2 (5 bases each). CDR3 length: 11 residues. The germline V gene has CDR1 MNHEY and CDR2 SVGEGT. Trimming removed 7 bases at V and 7 bases at J, with 8 bases between.

This clonotype was observed a handful of times. The chain employs TRBV28 and TRBJ2-5, with 7 bases fitting TRBD1. The CDR3 runs 16 residues. Germline V gene sequence: CDR1 MDHEN, CDR2 SYDVKM. V was pared by 3 bases and J by 0 bases, with 7 bases of the junction left unmatched. The CDR3 loop is CASSFVPRGNQETQYF. CDR3 DNA: TGTGCCAGCAGTTTTGTTCCCAGGGGGAACCAAGAGACCCAGTACTTC.

This clonotype was seen a few times. The rearrangement links TRBV4-1 to TRBJ1-2, with D unclear. V was cut by 0 bases and J by 6 bases, with 2 bases left in between. CDR3 size: 11 residues. In germline, CDR1 is MGHRA, CDR2 YSYEKL. The CDR3 is CASSQEDGYTF. CDR3 DNA: TGCGCCAGCAGCCAAGAAGATGGCTACACCTTC.

This clonotype was recorded many times. J is TRBJ2-1 and V is TRBV20-1, with 10 bases matching TRBD2. Germline loops: CDR1 DFQATT, CDR2 SNEGSKA (reference sequence). This CDR3 comprises 16 residues. V trimming: 0 bases; J trimming: 5 bases; junction bases outside the gene matches: 7. The CDR3 DNA reads TGCAGTGCTAGAGACCAACTAGCGGGGCCCCACAATGAGCAGTTCTTC. This translates into CSARDQLAGPHNEQFF.

This clonotype has ten or more counts. The rearrangement links TRBV12-3 or TRBV12-4 to TRBJ1-1; D remains unclear. With 4 bases removed from V and 4 bases from J, the gap between germline ends came to 10 bases. This CDR3 has 13 amino acids. The CDR3 bases are TGTGCCAGCAGTTACGAGGGCCTCACTGAAGCTTTCTTT. Residues: CASSYEGLTEAFF.

This clonotype has a handful of counts. The chain couples TRBV5-1 to TRBJ2-3; TRBD1 matches at 8 bases. Trimming removed 4 bases from V and 5 bases from J; junction bases left unmatched: 6. The CDR3 extends over 14 amino acids. CDR1 and CDR2 from the germline V gene are SGHRS and YFSETQ. The CDR3 reads CASSIGQGVDTQYF. As DNA, the CDR3 is TGCGCCAGCAGCATTGGACAGGGCGTAGATACGCAGTATTTT.

In its sample, this clonotype was seen a few times. This chain uses TRBV2 with TRBJ2-5; D is unresolved. Trimming took 2 bases from V and 1 from J, leaving 8 bases between them. CDR3 length: 14 amino acids. In germline, CDR1 is SNHLY, CDR2 FYNNEI. The CDR3 reads CASSEYRPQETQYF. The DNA of the CDR3 is TGTGCCAGCAGTGAATACAGACCCCAAGAGACCCAGTACTTC. Full variable domain (outside the CDR3, taken from reference TRBV2 and TRBJ2-5): EPEVTQTPSHQVTQMGQEVILRCVPISNHLYFYWYRQILGQKVEFLVSFYNNEISEKSEIFDDQFSVERPDGSNFTLKIRSTKLEDSAMYFCASSEYRPQETQYFGPGTRLLVL.

This clonotype was seen repeatedly, ten times or more. The rearrangement joins TRBV7-9 to TRBJ2-1; 10 bases match TRBD1. There are 17 residues in the CDR3. Looked up from germline, CDR1 is SEHNR and CDR2 is FQNEAQ (reference sequence). The J segment lost 1 base and the V segment lost 5 bases, leaving 8 bases of the junction unmatched. CDR3 sequence (DNA): TGTGCCAGCAGCCCTTCGACAGGGGGCCAATCCTACAATGAGCAGTTCTTC. Protein sequence: CASSPSTGGQSYNEQFF.

The chain has TRBV20-1 and TRBJ2-7; TRBD1 agrees at 11 bases. V was clipped by 5 bases and J by 2 bases; unmatched bases: 5. The germline CDR1 and CDR2 sequences are DFQATT and SNEGSKA (reference sequence). The CDR3 loop spans 14 amino acids. The CDR3 loop reads CSAHGQGATYEQYF. The CDR3 nucleotides are TGCAGTGCTCATGGACAGGGGGCAACCTACGAGCAGTACTTC.

In its sample, this clonotype was seen many times. The genes are TRBV7-6 and TRBJ2-1, with D perhaps given as TRBD1 or TRBD2 (6 bases each). Looked up from germline, CDR1 is SGHVS and CDR2 is FNYEAQ. The CDR3 loop spans 14 amino acids. V was clipped by 2 bases and J by 6 bases, with 11 bases between them. In DNA, the CDR3 is TGTGCCAGCAGCTTATGGGGGGCCGTCAATGAGCAGTTCTTC. Translation gives CASSLWGAVNEQFF.

This clonotype was observed many times. The gene calls are TRBV7-2 and TRBJ1-5; D might be TRBD1 (5 bases). V lost 2 bases, J lost 7 bases, and 12 bases lay in between. Germline V CDR1 and CDR2: SGHTA, FQGNSA. The CDR3 is 14 amino acids. CDR3 nucleotide sequence: TGTGCCAGCAGCTTAAACGGGGCTAGCCAGCCCCAGCATTTT. This gives the protein CASSLNGASQPQHF.

This clonotype was recorded only once. The rearrangement joins TRBV29-1 to TRBJ2-7; D remains unclear. Germline CDR1 is SQVTM and CDR2 is ANQGSEA. The CDR3 is 11 amino acids. V lost 7 bases to trimming and J lost 0 bases, with 7 bases between them. DNA for the CDR3: TGCAGCGCCGGCTTCTCCTACGAGCAGTACTTC. This encodes CSAGFSYEQYF.

The chain is built from TRBV4-3 and TRBJ2-2, with TRBD1 matching 7 bases. CDR1 LGHNA and CDR2 YSLEER come from the germline V gene. The ends lost 1 base at V and 2 bases at J; junction bases unmatched: 4. The CDR3 is 16 residues long. In DNA, the CDR3 is TGCGCCAGCAGCCAAGGGAGACAGGGTAACACCGGGGAGCTGTTTTTT. Its protein is CASSQGRQGNTGELFF.

Of note for this clonotype: A much bigger clone sits one base away, suggesting this may be a read error. CDR3 sequence (DNA): TGTGCCAGCAGCTTAGTTTCATGGGGGGCTACAACCACTAAAGCTTTCTTT. Translating gives CASSLVSWGATTTKAFF. The chain links TRBV7-2 to TRBJ1-1, with D possibly being TRBD1 (6 bases). The CDR3 totals 17 residues. Per the germline V gene, CDR1 is SGHTA and CDR2 is FQGNSA.